This TCR beta chain derives from a study of blood T cell repertoires in COVID-19. The V gene's germline CDR1 is SGHRS and CDR2 YFSETQ. There are 16 residues in the CDR3. The V segment lost 4 bases and the J segment 1 base; nucleotides outside the gene matches: 2. The data were produced by immunoSEQ multiplex PCR, yet TCRdb's version contains in-frame clones alone and is incomplete. The sample contains about 320,000 clones, over 90% of which appear only once. Concerning this clone: The same CDR3 can be traced to other DNA sequences in this sample.

The specimen was PBMCs or T cells enriched from blood (not recorded which). This TCR was recovered from a woman between 25 and 40 years old who had been exposed to COVID-19. This chain connects TRBV5-1 to TRBJ2-3; 14 bases fit TRBD2. The CDR3 DNA reads as TGCGCCAGCAGCCGGGGACTAGCGGGAGGCACAGATACGCAGTATTTT. As protein: CASSRGLAGGTDTQYF.